This is a list of T cell receptor beta chains from one sample in a study of blood T cell repertoires in COVID-19. The protocol was immunoSEQ multiplex PCR, while the TCRdb copy is restricted to in-frame clones and leaves out a portion. This sample yields roughly 170,000 clones, of which approximately 84% are seen a single time; about 6.4% belongs to the top ten. The sequenced material came from peripheral blood. The receptors originated from a human donor in a cohort sampled during active COVID-19. The CDR3 runs from the conserved cysteine through the conserved F or W. A D gene is named only where the DNA matches it firmly. Expanded clones get a size class; other rows say once, few or many, or leave the size out.

D gene	V gene	J gene	clone size	CDR3 DNA	CDR3 protein
-	TRBV19	TRBJ2-5	-	TGTGCCAGTAGTATTAGGGCTAGCGAAGAAGAGACCCAGTACTTC	CASSIRASEEETQYF
-	TRBV5-1	TRBJ2-6	-	TGCGCCAGCTCAATGGAGGGCCGTCCCGGCGGGGCCAACGTCCTGACTTTC	CASSMEGRPGGANVLTF
-	TRBV11-2	TRBJ2-6	-	TGTGCCAGCAGCTTAGAGGGCCCGTACTCTGGGGCCAACGTCCTGACTTTC	CASSLEGPYSGANVLTF
-	TRBV12-3/TRBV12-4	TRBJ2-1	-	TGTGCCAGCAGTACCACTTACAATGAGCAGTTCTTC	CASSTTYNEQFF
-	TRBV5-1	TRBJ2-7	-	TGCGCCAGCAGCCCAATTGACAGTTCCCACGAGCAGTACTTC	CASSPIDSSHEQYF
-	TRBV6-6	TRBJ1-6	-	TGTGCCTGTACGAAGAGCTCCTATAATTCACCCCTCCACTTT	CACTKSSYNSPLHF
TRBD2	TRBV7-2	TRBJ2-3	few	TGTGCCAGCAGCACCCGGACTAGCGGGGGGGCTAGCACAGATACGCAGTATTTT	CASSTRTSGGASTDTQYF
-	TRBV24-1	TRBJ2-3	-	TGTGCCACCAGTGATGCGCAGGGGGATACGCAGTATTTT	CATSDAQGDTQYF
-	TRBV19	TRBJ1-1	once	TGTGCCAGTAGTCCCCAGGGGTTGACTGAAGCTTTCTTT	CASSPQGLTEAFF
TRBD1	TRBV5-1	TRBJ1-1	-	TGCGCCAGCAGCTTGACACAGGGGGACGGGGCTGAAGCTTTCTTT	CASSLTQGDGAEAFF
TRBD1	TRBV6-5	TRBJ2-7	-	TGTGCCAGCAGAGACTGGACAGGGGAGTACGAGCAGTACTTC	CASRDWTGEYEQYF
-	TRBV5-1	TRBJ1-2	-	TGCGCCAGCAGCTTGGACAGGGTCGAGTATGGCTACACCTTC	CASSLDRVEYGYTF
TRBD1	TRBV27	TRBJ2-7	-	TGTGCCAGCAGTTTAAGGGGGACAGGGATCTACGAGCAGTACTTC	CASSLRGTGIYEQYF
TRBD1	TRBV2	TRBJ1-5	-	TGTGCCAGCAGCCTCGGACAGGGAGTACAGCCCCAGCATTTT	CASSLGQGVQPQHF
TRBD2	TRBV2	TRBJ2-2	-	TGTGCCAGCAGTGCGGAACCCGGACTAGCGGGGGGGCCTGCCGGGGAGCTGTTTTTT	CASSAEPGLAGGPAGELFF
-	TRBV5-1	TRBJ2-1	-	TGCGCCAGCAGCTTGGGCGATTCCCCCAATGAGCAGTTCTTC	CASSLGDSPNEQFF
TRBD1	TRBV29-1	TRBJ1-1	-	TGCAGCGGAACAGACAGGGCGAACACTGAAGCTTTCTTT	CSGTDRANTEAFF
-	TRBV5-1	TRBJ2-2	-	TGCGCCAGCAGCTGGGGGGGACAAAACACCGGGGAGCTGTTTTTT	CASSWGGQNTGELFF
-	TRBV9	TRBJ2-4	-	TGTGCCAGCAGCTCTGGAGGTGGGGACATTCAGTACTTC	CASSSGGGDIQYF
TRBD1	TRBV4-1	TRBJ1-2	once	TGCGCCAGCAGCCAAGAAGTTGCCAGGGGGCCCTATGGCTACACCTTC	CASSQEVARGPYGYTF
-	TRBV6-5	TRBJ1-2	-	TGTGCCAGCAGTAAGACACCCGAGGGTGGCTACACCTTC	CASSKTPEGGYTF
TRBD1	TRBV12-5	TRBJ2-1	-	TGTGCTAGTGGTTTGGACAGGGGGCAGTACAATGAGCAGTTCTTC	CASGLDRGQYNEQFF
TRBD1	TRBV2	TRBJ1-2	-	TGTGCCAGCAGTGTGGGACAGGGAGCTGGCTATGGCTACACCTTC	CASSVGQGAGYGYTF
-	TRBV27	TRBJ1-6	once	TGTGCCAGCAGTTTGTCAGGGACTAGCTCCTATAATTCACCCCTCCACTTT	CASSLSGTSSYNSPLHF
-	TRBV3-1/TRBV3-2	TRBJ1-6	-	TGTGCCAGCAGCCACCCCCGTGGGAGAAGAGGTGGTTCACCCCTCCACTTT	CASSHPRGRRGGSPLHF
TRBD2	TRBV7-2	TRBJ2-5	-	TGTGCCAGCAGCCCCCGGGGGTGGCGGGGGGTAGAGACCCAGTACTTC	CASSPRGWRGVETQYF
-	TRBV19	TRBJ1-1	-	TGTGCCAGCCTAGCCACAGGGACCAACACTGAAGCTTTCTTT	CASLATGTNTEAFF
-	TRBV5-1	TRBJ1-1	few	TGCGCCAGCAGCTTCTCTGGGGAGGCGAACACTGAAGCTTTCTTT	CASSFSGEANTEAFF
-	TRBV5-5	TRBJ2-7	few	TGTGCCAGCAGCTCACAGGGTTACGAGCAGTACTTC	CASSSQGYEQYF
TRBD1	TRBV18	TRBJ1-2	few	TGTGCCAGCTCATACCTCCCGGAGGACAGGAATGGCTACACCTTC	CASSYLPEDRNGYTF
TRBD1	TRBV18	TRBJ2-7	-	TGTGCCAGCTCACCACCGGGACAGGGATACGAGCAGTACTTC	CASSPPGQGYEQYF
-	TRBV7-2	TRBJ2-7	-	TGTGCCAGCAGCCTCGGGAGCTACTCCTACGAGCAGTACTTC	CASSLGSYSYEQYF
TRBD1	TRBV4-1	TRBJ1-3	-	TGCGCCAGCAGCCAAGCGCCCGGGACAGGGGCTGGAAACACCATATATTTT	CASSQAPGTGAGNTIYF
TRBD2	TRBV2	TRBJ2-1	-	TGTGCCAGCAGTCACCAGACTAGCGGGGGGAACAATGAGCAGTTCTTC	CASSHQTSGGNNEQFF
TRBD1	TRBV5-1	TRBJ2-6	-	TGCGCCAGCAGCCTGACAGGGGCTGGGGCCAACGTCCTGACTTTC	CASSLTGAGANVLTF
-	TRBV3-1/TRBV3-2	TRBJ2-5	-	TGTGCCAGCAGCCAAGCGAAGGTCACGGGGGAGACCCAGTACTTC	CASSQAKVTGETQYF
-	TRBV7-6	TRBJ1-4	-	TGTGCCAGCAGCTTAACTAGGGCTAATGAAAAACTGTTTTTT	CASSLTRANEKLFF
-	TRBV27	TRBJ2-7	once	TGTGCCAGCAGTCAGACTAGTTTTCACTACGAGCAGTACTTC	CASSQTSFHYEQYF
TRBD1	TRBV9	TRBJ1-1	-	TGTGCCAGCAGCGTAGTGGACAGGGGATGGGGTGAAGCTTTCTTT	CASSVVDRGWGEAFF
-	TRBV24-1	TRBJ1-3	-	TGTGCCACCAGTGATTTGGATGGGGGCCTAGACAACACCATATATTTT	CATSDLDGGLDNTIYF
TRBD1	TRBV7-9	TRBJ1-5	-	TGTGCCAGCAGCATGCAGGGGGCCCTTGGGCAGCCCCAGCATTTT	CASSMQGALGQPQHF
-	TRBV6-2/TRBV6-3	TRBJ2-7	-	TGTGCCAGCAGCCGTACTAGCCCCTCCGAGCAGTACTTC	CASSRTSPSEQYF
-	TRBV6-5	TRBJ2-7	-	TGTGCCAGCAGCCGCGGCCCTCCCGTCCGCGAGCAGTACTTC	CASSRGPPVREQYF
-	TRBV20-1	TRBJ1-2	once	TGCAGTGCAGAATCAGGGGGCTACACCTTC	CSAESGGYTF
TRBD1	TRBV19	TRBJ1-2	-	TGTGCCACCCGGACAGGGGGCCGATCGGACTATGGCTACACCTTC	CATRTGGRSDYGYTF
-	TRBV6-5	TRBJ1-5	-	TGTGCCAGCAGTTACCATAGCAATCAGCCCCAGCATTTT	CASSYHSNQPQHF
TRBD1	TRBV4-1	TRBJ1-1	-	TGCGCCAGCAGCCCGGGGACAGGGAACACTGAAGCTTTCTTT	CASSPGTGNTEAFF
-	TRBV9	TRBJ2-3	-	TGTGCCAGCAGCCCCCCCAGGCTTGATACGCAGTATTTT	CASSPPRLDTQYF
-	TRBV5-5	TRBJ2-3	-	TGTGCCAGCAGCTTGGCAGGGGTGGATACGCAGTATTTT	CASSLAGVDTQYF
-	TRBV27	TRBJ2-6	once	TGTGCCAGCACAGGACTGGCCTCTGGGGCCAACGTCCTGACTTTC	CASTGLASGANVLTF
-	TRBV27	TRBJ2-7	few	TGTGCCAGCACCTTACGGAGTACGGGGGAGCAGTACTTC	CASTLRSTGEQYF
-	TRBV12-3/TRBV12-4	TRBJ1-1	few	TGTGCCAGCAGTGGGACACCGTTTCGTGGAGCTTTCTTT	CASSGTPFRGAFF
TRBD1	TRBV5-8	TRBJ2-5	-	TGTGCCAGCAGCCAGGACAGGGGGCAGGAGACCCAGTACTTC	CASSQDRGQETQYF
-	TRBV11-2	TRBJ1-1	-	TGTGCCAGCAGCTTACTAGGGGAGGTCACTGAAGCTTTCTTT	CASSLLGEVTEAFF